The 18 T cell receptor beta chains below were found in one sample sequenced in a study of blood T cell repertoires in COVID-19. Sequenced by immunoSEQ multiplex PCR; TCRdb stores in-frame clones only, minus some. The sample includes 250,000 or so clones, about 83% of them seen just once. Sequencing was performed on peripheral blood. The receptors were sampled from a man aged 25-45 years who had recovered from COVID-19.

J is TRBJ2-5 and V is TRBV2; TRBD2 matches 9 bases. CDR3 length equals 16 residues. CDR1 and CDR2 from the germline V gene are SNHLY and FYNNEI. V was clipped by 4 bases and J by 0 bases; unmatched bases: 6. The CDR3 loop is CASSAGGGGYQETQYF. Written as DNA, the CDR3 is TGTGCCAGCAGTGCAGGCGGGGGGGGGTACCAAGAGACCCAGTACTTC. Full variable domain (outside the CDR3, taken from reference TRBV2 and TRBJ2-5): EPEVTQTPSHQVTQMGQEVILRCVPISNHLYFYWYRQILGQKVEFLVSFYNNEISEKSEIFDDQFSVERPDGSNFTLKIRSTKLEDSAMYFCASSAGGGGYQETQYFGPGTRLLVL.

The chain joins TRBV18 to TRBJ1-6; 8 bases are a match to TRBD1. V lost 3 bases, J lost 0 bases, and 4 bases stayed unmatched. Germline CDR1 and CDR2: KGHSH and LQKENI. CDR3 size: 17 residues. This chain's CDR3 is CASSPGQVSSYNSPLHF. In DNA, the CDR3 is TGTGCCAGCTCACCGGGACAGGTGAGCTCCTATAATTCACCCCTCCACTTT. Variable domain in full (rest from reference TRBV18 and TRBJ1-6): NAGVMQNPRHLVRRRGQEARLRCSPMKGHSHVYWYRQLPEEGLKFMVYLQKENIIDESGMPKERFSAEFPKEGPSILRIQQVVRGDSAAYFCASSPGQVSSYNSPLHFGNGTRLTVT.

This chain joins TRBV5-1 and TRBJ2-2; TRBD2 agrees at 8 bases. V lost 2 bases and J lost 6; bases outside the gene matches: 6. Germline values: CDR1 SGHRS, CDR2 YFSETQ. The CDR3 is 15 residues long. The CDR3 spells CASSLAGAIAGELFF. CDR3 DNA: TGCGCCAGCAGCTTAGCGGGGGCGATCGCCGGGGAGCTGTTTTTT.

The CDR3 protein is CASSEGTGELFF. The CDR3, as DNA: TGTGCCAGCAGCGAGGGCACCGGGGAGCTGTTTTTT. This chain links TRBV27 with TRBJ2-2; the D gene is possibly TRBD2 (5 bases). The CDR3 has 12 amino acids. V was trimmed by 6 bases and J by 4 bases, leaving 6 bases between them. Looked up from germline, CDR1 is MNHEY and CDR2 is SMNVEV (reference sequence).

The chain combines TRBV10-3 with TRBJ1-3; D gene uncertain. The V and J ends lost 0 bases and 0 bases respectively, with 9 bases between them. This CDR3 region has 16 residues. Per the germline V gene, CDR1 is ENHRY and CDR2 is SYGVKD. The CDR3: CAISESIPGSGNTIYF. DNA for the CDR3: TGTGCCATCAGTGAGTCGATACCAGGCTCTGGAAACACCATATATTTT.

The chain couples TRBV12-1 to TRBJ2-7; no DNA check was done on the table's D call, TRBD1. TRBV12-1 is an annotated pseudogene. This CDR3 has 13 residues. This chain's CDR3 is CASSWTVTYEQYF. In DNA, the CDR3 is TGTGCCAGCAGCTGGACAGTGACCTACGAGCAGTACTTC.

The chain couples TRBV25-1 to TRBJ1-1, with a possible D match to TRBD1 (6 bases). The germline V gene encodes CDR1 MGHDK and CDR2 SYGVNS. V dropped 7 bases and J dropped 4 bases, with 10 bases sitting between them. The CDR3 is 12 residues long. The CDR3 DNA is TGTGCCAGCAAAGGGGGGGGCACTGAAGCTTTCTTT. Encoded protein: CASKGGGTEAFF.

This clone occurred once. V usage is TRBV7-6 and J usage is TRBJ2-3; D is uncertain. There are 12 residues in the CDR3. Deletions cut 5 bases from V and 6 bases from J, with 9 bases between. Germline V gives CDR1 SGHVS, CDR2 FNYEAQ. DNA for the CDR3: TGTGCCAGCAGCGTCTCCCTGGATACGCAGTATTTT. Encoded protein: CASSVSLDTQYF.

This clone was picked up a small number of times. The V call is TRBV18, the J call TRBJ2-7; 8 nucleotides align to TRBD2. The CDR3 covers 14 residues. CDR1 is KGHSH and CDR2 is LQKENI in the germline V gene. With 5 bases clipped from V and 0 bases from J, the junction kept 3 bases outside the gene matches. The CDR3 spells CASSGTRSSYEQYV. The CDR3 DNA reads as TGTGCCAGCTCAGGGACTAGGAGCTCCTACGAGCAGTACGTC.

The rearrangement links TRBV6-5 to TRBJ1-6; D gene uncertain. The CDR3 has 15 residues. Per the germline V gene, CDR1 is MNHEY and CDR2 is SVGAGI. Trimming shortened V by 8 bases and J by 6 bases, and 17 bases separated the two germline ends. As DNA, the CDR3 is TGTGCCAGCCGAGACCGACTCTCGGGTAATTCACCCCTCCACTTT. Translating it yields CASRDRLSGNSPLHF.

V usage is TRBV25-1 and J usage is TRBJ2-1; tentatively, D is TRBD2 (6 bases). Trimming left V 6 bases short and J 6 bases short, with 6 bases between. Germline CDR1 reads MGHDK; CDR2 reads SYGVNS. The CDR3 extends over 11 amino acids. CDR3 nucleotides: TGTGCCAGCAGGGGGGGCAATGAGCAGTTCTTC. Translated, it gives CASRGGNEQFF. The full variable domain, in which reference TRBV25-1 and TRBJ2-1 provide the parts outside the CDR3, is EADIYQTPRYLVIGTGKKITLECSQTMGHDKMYWYQQDPGMELHLIHYSYGVNSTEKGDLSSESTVSRIRTEHFPLTLESARPSHTSQYLCASRGGNEQFFGPGTRLTVL.

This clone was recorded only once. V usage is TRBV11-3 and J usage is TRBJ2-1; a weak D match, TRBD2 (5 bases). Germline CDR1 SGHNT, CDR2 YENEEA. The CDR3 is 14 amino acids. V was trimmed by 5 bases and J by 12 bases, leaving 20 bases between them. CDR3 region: CASSPSDSPIVQFF. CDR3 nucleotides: TGTGCCAGCAGCCCTTCGGACTCCCCCATCGTGCAGTTCTTC.

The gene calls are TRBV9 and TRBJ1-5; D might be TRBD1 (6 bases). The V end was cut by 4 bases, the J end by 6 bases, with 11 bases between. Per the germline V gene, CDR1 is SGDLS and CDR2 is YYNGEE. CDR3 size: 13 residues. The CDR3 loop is CASSITGSQPQHF. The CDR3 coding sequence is TGTGCCAGCAGCATTACAGGGAGTCAGCCCCAGCATTTT.

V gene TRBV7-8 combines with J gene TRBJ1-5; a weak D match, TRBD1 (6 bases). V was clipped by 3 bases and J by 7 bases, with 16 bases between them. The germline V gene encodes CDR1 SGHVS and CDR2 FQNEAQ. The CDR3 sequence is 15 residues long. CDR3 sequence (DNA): TGTGCCAGCAGCTTTAGGTGGGGGCTACGGCAGCCCCAGCATTTT. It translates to CASSFRWGLRQPQHF.

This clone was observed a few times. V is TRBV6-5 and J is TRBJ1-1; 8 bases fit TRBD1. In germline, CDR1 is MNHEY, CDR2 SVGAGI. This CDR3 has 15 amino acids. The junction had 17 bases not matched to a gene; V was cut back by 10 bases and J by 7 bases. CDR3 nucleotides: TGTGCCACCCAAAGGGGCGGACAGGGCTGGAATGAAGCTTTCTTT. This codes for CATQRGGQGWNEAFF.

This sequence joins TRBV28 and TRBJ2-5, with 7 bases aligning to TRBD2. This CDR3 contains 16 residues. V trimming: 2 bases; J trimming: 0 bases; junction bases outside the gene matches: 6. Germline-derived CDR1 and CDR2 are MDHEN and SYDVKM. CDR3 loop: CASSLANGLDQETQYF. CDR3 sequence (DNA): TGTGCCAGCAGTTTAGCTAATGGACTAGACCAAGAGACCCAGTACTTC.

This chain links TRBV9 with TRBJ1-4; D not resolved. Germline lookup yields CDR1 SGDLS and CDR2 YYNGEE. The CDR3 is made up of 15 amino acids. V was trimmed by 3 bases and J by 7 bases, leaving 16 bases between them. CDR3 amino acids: CASSADREPGEKLFF. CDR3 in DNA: TGTGCCAGCAGCGCGGACCGGGAGCCGGGTGAAAAACTGTTTTTT. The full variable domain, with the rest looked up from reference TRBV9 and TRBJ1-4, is DSGVTQTPKHLITATGQRVTLRCSPRSGDLSVYWYQQSLDQGLQFLIQYYNGEERAKGNILERFSAQQFPDLHSELNLSSLELGDSALYFCASSADREPGEKLFFGSGTQLSVL.

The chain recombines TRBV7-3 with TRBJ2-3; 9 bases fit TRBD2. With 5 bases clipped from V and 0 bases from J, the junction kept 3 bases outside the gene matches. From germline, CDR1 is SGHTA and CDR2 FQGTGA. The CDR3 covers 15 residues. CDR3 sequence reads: CASSLAGRSTDTQYF. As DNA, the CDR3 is TGTGCCAGCAGCCTAGCGGGGCGGAGCACAGATACGCAGTATTTT.